This T cell receptor (beta chain) is drawn from a study of radiation and T cells in renal cell carcinoma. The repertoire was sequenced with immunoSEQ multiplex PCR; TCRdb's copy has only in-frame clones and lacks some. Of approximately 90,000 clones in the sample, around four fifths were seen once. The CDR3 covers 14 residues. Germline trimming cut 4 bases from V and 1 base from J; bases unmatched to any gene: 1. Germline V gene data show CDR1 as SGHTA and CDR2 as FQGNSA. As to time point: blood 4 weeks post-SBRT, at nephrectomy. Treatment of the sample: 15 Gy SBRT to primary tumor, nephrectomy 4 weeks later.

This chain uses TRBV7-2 with TRBJ2-5; 9 nucleotides line up with TRBD2. This TCR was sampled from a man aged 50 to 60 with renal cell carcinoma. Sequencing was performed on blood, taken from a patient whose treatment included radiotherapy and nephrectomy. Here the CDR3 reads CASSSSGVQETQYF. The CDR3 nucleotides read TGTGCCAGCAGCTCTAGCGGGGTCCAAGAGACCCAGTACTTC.